This entry concerns a single T cell receptor beta chain. The CDR3 is 14 amino acids. Germline CDR1 SEHNR, CDR2 FQNEAQ (reference sequence). V was cut by 0 bases and J by 2 bases, with 8 bases left in between. Repertoires were generated with immunoSEQ multiplex PCR, while TCRdb's copy carries only in-frame clones and drops some. The sample lists roughly 2.1 million clones, about 93% seen once, with around 1.7% in the top ten. Cells designated naive CD8 were CD45RO-negative and were positively selected for CCR7, with terminally differentiated effector memory CD45RA+ cells excluded. This record comes from a study of shared clonotypes between healthy human individuals. Overall study context: Per donor, CD8 memory used one plate, CD8 naive used two, CD4 memory used three and CD4 naive used three.

The rearrangement uses TRBV7-9 and TRBJ2-7, with D perhaps matching TRBD1 (6 bases). The sequencing input was naive CD8+ T cells from PBMCs. This sequence was found in a young man in good health. Some clones in this sample may be carry-over from other donors' samples. CDR3 loop: CASSLAQGPYEQYF. The CDR3 DNA reads TGTGCCAGCAGCTTAGCCCAGGGGCCCTACGAGCAGTACTTC.